This T cell receptor (beta chain) was captured in a study of cytomegalovirus exposure and HLA in healthy donors. Donors likely had unrecorded immune exposures despite being nominally healthy when sampled. Study-level findings and limits: Indistinguishable V segments, including TRBV6-2 and TRBV6-3, were excluded. Among TCR beta chains of equal frequency, HLA-associated ones were more clonally expanded in a later analysis.

Primers for the PCR totalled 60 Vbeta and 13 Jbeta. The data were produced by immunoSEQ multiplex PCR, yet TCRdb's version contains in-frame clones alone and is incomplete. Of about 130,000 clones in the sample, about 82% were seen once. The CDR3 spans 23 residues. This clone was seen a handful of times. Antigen unknown. The chain employs TRBV21-1 and TRBJ1-1; the listed D gene, TRBD1, was not tested against the DNA. TRBV21-1 is flagged as a pseudogene. This TCR derives from a man aged 45 to 65 in good health and CMV-seronegative. The sequencing sample was made of PBMCs. The CDR3 reads CASSKGPNPGFIMGLKGQREAFF. CDR3 bases: TGTGCCAGCAGCAAAGGCCCAAACCCCGGGTTTATAATGGGGCTAAAGGGACAGCGTGAAGCTTTCTTT.